These 13 T cell receptor beta chains came from one sample sequenced in a study of T cell responses to AZD1222 COVID-19 vaccine. Generated by immunoSEQ multiplex PCR, the TCRdb table keeps only in-frame clones and is missing some. The sample lists approximately 220,000 clones; roughly 91% were seen once. The sample here was peripheral blood, taken on day 0 of MenACWY control vaccination. These receptors were taken from an adult in good health.

The chain recombines TRBV18 with TRBJ2-7, with TRBD1 matching 9 bases. This CDR3 comprises 15 residues. The germline CDR1 and CDR2 sequences are KGHSH and LQKENI. After removal of 3 bases from V and 6 bases from J, the junction contained 9 bases not matched to a gene. The CDR3 sequence: CASSPPTGGKGEQYF. The CDR3 region has the DNA TGTGCCAGCTCACCGCCAACAGGGGGCAAGGGCGAGCAGTACTTC. Full variable domain (rest looked up from reference TRBV18 and TRBJ2-7): NAGVMQNPRHLVRRRGQEARLRCSPMKGHSHVYWYRQLPEEGLKFMVYLQKENIIDESGMPKERFSAEFPKEGPSILRIQQVVRGDSAAYFCASSPPTGGKGEQYFGPGTRLTVT.

V gene TRBV6-5 combines with J gene TRBJ2-3; possibly TRBD2 for D (6 bases). Germline V lookup: CDR1 MNHEY, CDR2 SVGAGI. The CDR3 spans 14 residues. V shed 6 bases and J shed 4 bases, with 14 bases lying between them. This CDR3 is CASRVGGGADTQYF. In nucleotides, the CDR3 is TGTGCCAGCAGGGTGGGGGGTGGCGCAGATACGCAGTATTTT.

The CDR3: CASSSGGQWSNGYTF. The CDR3 DNA is TGTGCCAGCAGCTCCGGAGGACAGTGGTCGAATGGCTACACCTTC. This chain joins TRBV7-2 and TRBJ1-2; maybe TRBD1 (6 bases). Germline V gene sequence: CDR1 SGHTA, CDR2 FQGNSA. Between the trimmed V and J ends, which lost 4 bases and 6 bases, there was a span of 18 bases. This CDR3 has 15 residues.

J is TRBJ2-7 and V is TRBV12-2; the D call in the table, TRBD1, was not verified against the DNA. TRBV12-2 is a pseudogene segment. The CDR3 totals 14 residues. The CDR3 region is CASRLGDRSYEQYF. CDR3 nucleotides: TGTGCAAGTCGCTTAGGGGACAGATCCTACGAGCAGTACTTC.

Regarding this clone: A read error may account for a junction end that differs from germline. This chain links TRBV7-7 with TRBJ2-1, with TRBD1 as a possible D gene (5 bases). The CDR3 sequence is 15 residues long. Per the germline V gene, CDR1 is SSHAT and CDR2 is FNYEAQ (reference sequence). The CDR3 DNA reads as TGTGCTAGCAGCTCACAGGTCGGATCTTACAATGAGCAGTTCTTC. This translates into CASSSQVGSYNEQFF.

The chain recombines TRBV7-2 with TRBJ1-2; 9 nucleotides agree with TRBD1. Trimming cost V 1 base and J 5 bases; bases outside gene matches: 8. Germline CDR1 is SGHTA and CDR2 is FQGNSA. The CDR3 spans 16 residues. The CDR3 DNA reads as TGTGCCAGCAGCTTAGACCTGGGACAGGGCAAATATGGCTACACCTTC. The encoded protein is CASSLDLGQGKYGYTF.

This sequence joins TRBV12-3 or TRBV12-4 and TRBJ1-5; D is ambiguous. Trimming took 1 base from V and 5 from J, leaving 6 bases between them. There are 13 residues in the CDR3. The CDR3 is CASSLGVDQPQHF. The CDR3 DNA follows: TGTGCCAGCAGTTTAGGGGTCGATCAGCCCCAGCATTTT.

V and J are TRBV18 and TRBJ1-3; D uncertain. Germline V gene sequence: CDR1 KGHSH, CDR2 LQKENI. CDR3 length: 14 amino acids. V lost 2 bases to trimming and J lost 4 bases, with 9 bases between them. The chain's CDR3 is CASSPEAAGNTIYF. The CDR3 nucleotides read TGTGCCAGCTCACCAGAGGCTGCCGGAAACACCATATATTTT. The full variable domain, with the rest looked up from reference TRBV18 and TRBJ1-3, is NAGVMQNPRHLVRRRGQEARLRCSPMKGHSHVYWYRQLPEEGLKFMVYLQKENIIDESGMPKERFSAEFPKEGPSILRIQQVVRGDSAAYFCASSPEAAGNTIYFGEGSWLTVV.

V usage is TRBV2 and J usage is TRBJ1-2; no clear D. The CDR3 is 12 residues long. Germline CDR1 reads SNHLY; CDR2 reads FYNNEI. The V end was cut by 2 bases, the J end by 0 bases, with 1 base between. The CDR3 spells CASSETNYGYTF. The CDR3 region has the DNA TGTGCCAGCAGTGAAACTAACTATGGCTACACCTTC.

This clone was seen only a few times. The chain couples TRBV7-9 to TRBJ2-2; D ambiguous. This CDR3 is 15 amino acids long. The V end was cut by 2 bases, the J end by 1 base, with 8 bases between. Germline loops: CDR1 SEHNR, CDR2 FQNEAQ (reference sequence). Written as DNA, the CDR3 is TGTGCCAGCAGCTTACAAGGGCTGAACACCGGGGAGCTGTTTTTT. It yields the protein CASSLQGLNTGELFF.

This chain connects TRBV3-1 (or the pseudogene TRBV3-2) to TRBJ1-3, with 7 positions matching TRBD1. The junction had 4 bases not matched to a gene; V was cut back by 5 bases and J by 0 bases. This CDR3 comprises 15 residues. Germline CDR1 reads LGHDT; CDR2 reads YNNKEL (reference sequence). The DNA for the CDR3 is TGTGCCAGCAGCTCGGGGACAGTCTCTGGAAACACCATATATTTT. Translated, it gives CASSSGTVSGNTIYF.

The chain links TRBV27 to TRBJ2-7, with D uncertain. The V gene's germline CDR1 is MNHEY and CDR2 SMNVEV (reference sequence). The CDR3 spans 13 residues. Trimming took 4 bases from V and 3 from J, leaving 10 bases between them. CDR3 amino acids: CASSSILDYEQYF. DNA for the CDR3: TGTGCCAGCAGTTCGATACTCGACTACGAGCAGTACTTC.

The chain uses TRBV12-3 or TRBV12-4 and TRBJ1-2; D is uncertain. This CDR3 comprises 13 residues. Trimming pared 2 bases from V and 7 bases from J, leaving 11 bases between. The CDR3, as DNA: TGTGCCAGCAGTTTAAGTATCGGCGGTGGCTACACCTTC. Its protein is CASSLSIGGGYTF.